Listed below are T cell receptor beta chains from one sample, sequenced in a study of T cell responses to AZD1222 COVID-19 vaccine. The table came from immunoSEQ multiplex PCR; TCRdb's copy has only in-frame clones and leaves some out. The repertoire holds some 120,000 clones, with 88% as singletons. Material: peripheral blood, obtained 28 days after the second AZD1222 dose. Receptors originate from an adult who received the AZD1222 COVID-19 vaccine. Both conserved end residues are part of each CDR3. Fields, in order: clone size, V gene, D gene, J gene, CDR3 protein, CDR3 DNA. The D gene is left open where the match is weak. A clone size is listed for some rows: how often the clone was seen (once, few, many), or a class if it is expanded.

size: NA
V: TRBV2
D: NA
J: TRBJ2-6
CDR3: CASSEMGLLISGANVLTF
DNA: TGTGCCAGCAGTGAAATGGGGCTGCTAATCTCTGGGGCCAACGTCCTGACTTTC

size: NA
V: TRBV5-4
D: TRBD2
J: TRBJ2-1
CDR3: CASSPGTSGMVYEQFF
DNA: TGTGCCAGCAGCCCAGGGACTAGCGGGATGGTCTATGAGCAGTTCTTC

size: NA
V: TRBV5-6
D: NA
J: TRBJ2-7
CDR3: CASSLGARAEAQYF
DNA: TGTGCCAGCAGCTTGGGGGCGAGGGCCGAGGCGCAGTACTTC

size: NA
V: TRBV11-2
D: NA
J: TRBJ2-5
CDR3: CASSLDGTPWGETQYF
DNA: TGTGCCAGCAGCTTAGATGGGACACCCTGGGGGGAGACCCAGTACTTC

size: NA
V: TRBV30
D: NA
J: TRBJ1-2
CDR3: CAWTGDTYGYTF
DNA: TGTGCCTGGACAGGGGATACCTATGGCTACACCTTC

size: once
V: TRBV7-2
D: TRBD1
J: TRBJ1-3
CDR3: CASSPDGTGLGNTIYF
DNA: TGTGCCAGCAGCCCAGATGGGACAGGGCTTGGAAACACCATATATTTT

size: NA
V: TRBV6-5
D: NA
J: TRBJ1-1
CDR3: CASSSYNTEAFF
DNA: TGTGCCAGCAGTTCATACAACACTGAAGCTTTCTTT

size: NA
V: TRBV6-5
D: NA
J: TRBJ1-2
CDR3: CASSYSYGYTF
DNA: TGTGCCAGCAGCTACAGCTATGGCTACACCTTC

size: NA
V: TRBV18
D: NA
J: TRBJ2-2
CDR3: CASSPPETAPGELFF
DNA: TGTGCCAGCTCACCACCCGAGACAGCTCCCGGGGAGCTGTTTTTT

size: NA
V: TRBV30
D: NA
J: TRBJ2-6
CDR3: CAWSPKDSASLQSVSGANVLTF
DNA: TGTGCCTGGAGTCCAAAGGACAGTGCCTCGCTTCAATCCGTGTCTGGGGCCAACGTCCTGACTTTC

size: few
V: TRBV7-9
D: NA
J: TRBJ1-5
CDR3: CASSFGGDNQPQHF
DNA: TGTGCCAGCAGCTTTGGAGGGGACAATCAGCCCCAGCATTTT

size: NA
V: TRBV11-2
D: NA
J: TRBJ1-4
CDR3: CASSLKPGRRNEKLFF
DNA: TGTGCCAGCAGCTTAAAACCGGGACGGAGGAATGAAAAACTGTTTTTT

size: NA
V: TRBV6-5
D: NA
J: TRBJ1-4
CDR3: CATSPYETEKLFF
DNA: TGTGCCACCTCCCCCTACGAGACTGAAAAACTGTTTTTT

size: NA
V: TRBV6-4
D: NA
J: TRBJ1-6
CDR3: CASSEQGGNNSPLHF
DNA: TGTGCCAGCAGTGAACAGGGTGGCAATAATTCACCCCTCCACTTT

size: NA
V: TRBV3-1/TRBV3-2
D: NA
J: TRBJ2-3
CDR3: CASSLNGVADTQYF
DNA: TGTGCCAGCAGCTTAAACGGGGTGGCAGATACGCAGTATTTT

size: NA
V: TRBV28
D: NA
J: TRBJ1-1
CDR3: CASMTGASREAFF
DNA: TGTGCCAGCATGACAGGTGCCTCACGTGAAGCTTTCTTT

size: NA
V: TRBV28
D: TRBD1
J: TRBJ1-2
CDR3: CASSLWTGGVYGYTF
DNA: TGTGCCAGCAGTTTATGGACAGGGGGCGTCTATGGCTACACCTTC

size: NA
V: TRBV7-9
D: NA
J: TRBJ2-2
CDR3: CASSLIGSYTGELFF
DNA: TGTGCCAGCAGCTTAATCGGGAGTTACACCGGGGAGCTGTTTTTT

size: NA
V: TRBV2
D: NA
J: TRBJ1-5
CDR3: CASSQETANQPQHF
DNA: TGTGCCAGCAGTCAAGAAACAGCAAATCAGCCCCAGCATTTT

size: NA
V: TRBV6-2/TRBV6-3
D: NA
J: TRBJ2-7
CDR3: CASSRTDGYEQYF
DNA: TGTGCCAGCAGTCGGACGGACGGCTACGAGCAGTACTTC

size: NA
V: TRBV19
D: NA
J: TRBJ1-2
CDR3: CASRQTANYGYTF
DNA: TGTGCCAGTAGGCAGACAGCTAACTATGGCTACACCTTC

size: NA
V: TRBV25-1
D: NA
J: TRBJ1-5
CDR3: CASSEEEEGWGQPQHF
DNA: TGTGCCAGCAGTGAAGAGGAGGAGGGATGGGGTCAGCCCCAGCATTTT

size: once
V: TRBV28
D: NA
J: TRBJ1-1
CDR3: CASSPLGQTNTEAFF
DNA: TGTGCCAGCAGTCCACTGGGACAAACGAACACTGAAGCTTTCTTT

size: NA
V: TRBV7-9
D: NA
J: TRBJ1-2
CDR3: CASSLGQGPLAGYTF
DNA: TGTGCCAGCAGCCTCGGGCAGGGGCCTCTGGCTGGCTACACCTTC

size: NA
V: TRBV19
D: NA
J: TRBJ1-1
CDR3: CASSSRAGDTEAFF
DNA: TGTGCCAGTAGTAGCAGGGCGGGCGACACTGAAGCTTTCTTT

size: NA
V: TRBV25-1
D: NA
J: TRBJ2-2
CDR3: CASSPSLDTLNTGELFF
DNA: TGTGCCAGCTCCCCATCCTTAGACACGTTGAACACCGGGGAGCTGTTTTTT

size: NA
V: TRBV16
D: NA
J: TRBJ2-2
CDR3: CASSQSGAGGELFF
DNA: TGTGCCAGCAGCCAATCCGGGGCCGGCGGGGAGCTGTTTTTT

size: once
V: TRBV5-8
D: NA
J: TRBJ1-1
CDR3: CASSLLPNTEAFF
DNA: TGTGCCAGCAGCTTGTTACCGAACACTGAAGCTTTCTTT

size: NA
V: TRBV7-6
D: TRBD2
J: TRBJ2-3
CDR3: CASSVTGTSGTDTQYF
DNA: TGTGCCAGCAGCGTCACCGGGACTAGCGGCACAGATACGCAGTATTTT

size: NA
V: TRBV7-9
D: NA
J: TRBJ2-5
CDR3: CASSLGSGVGETQYF
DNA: TGTGCCAGCAGCTTAGGGTCAGGGGTAGGGGAGACCCAGTACTTC

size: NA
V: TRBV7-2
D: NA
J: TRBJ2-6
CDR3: CASSLAGRSGANVLTF
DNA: TGTGCCAGCAGCTTAGCCGGACGGTCTGGGGCCAACGTCCTGACTTTC

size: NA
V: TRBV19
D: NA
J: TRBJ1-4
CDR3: CASSSQVATNEKLFF
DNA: TGTGCCAGTAGTTCTCAAGTAGCAACTAATGAAAAACTGTTTTTT

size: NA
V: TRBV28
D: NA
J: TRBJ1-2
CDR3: CASSLGFLNYGYTF
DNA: TGTGCCAGCAGCCTCGGTTTCCTGAACTATGGCTACACCTTC

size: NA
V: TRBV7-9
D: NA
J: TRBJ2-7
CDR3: CASSLGGFYEQYF
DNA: TGTGCCAGCAGCTTAGGGGGGTTCTACGAGCAGTACTTC

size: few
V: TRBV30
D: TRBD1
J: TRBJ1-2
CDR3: CALDREFDYGYTF
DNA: TGTGCCTTAGACAGGGAATTTGACTATGGCTACACCTTC

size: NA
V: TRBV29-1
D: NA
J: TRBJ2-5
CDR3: CSSRQGGETQYF
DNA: TGCAGCTCACGACAGGGAGGGGAGACCCAGTACTTC

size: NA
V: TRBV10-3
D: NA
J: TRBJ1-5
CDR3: CAISEMAGAGNQPQHF
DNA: TGTGCCATCAGTGAGATGGCAGGGGCCGGCAATCAGCCCCAGCATTTT

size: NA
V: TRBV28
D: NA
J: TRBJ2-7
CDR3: CASRGQGAYEQYF
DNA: TGTGCCAGCAGGGGGCAGGGAGCCTACGAGCAGTACTTC

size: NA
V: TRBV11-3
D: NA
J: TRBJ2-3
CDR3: CASSLNSGRGTDTQYF
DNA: TGTGCCAGCAGCCTTAATTCGGGAAGGGGCACAGATACGCAGTATTTT

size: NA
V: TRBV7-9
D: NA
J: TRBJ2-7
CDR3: CASSLDSRRYEQYF
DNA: TGTGCCAGCAGCTTAGATTCGAGGCGATACGAGCAGTACTTC

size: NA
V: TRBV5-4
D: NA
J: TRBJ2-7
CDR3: CASSLEGIPYEQYF
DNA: TGTGCCAGCAGCTTGGAAGGAATACCCTACGAGCAGTACTTC

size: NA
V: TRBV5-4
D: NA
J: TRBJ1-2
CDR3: CASSLGGVYGYTF
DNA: TGTGCCAGCAGCCTGGGGGGGGTCTATGGCTACACCTTC